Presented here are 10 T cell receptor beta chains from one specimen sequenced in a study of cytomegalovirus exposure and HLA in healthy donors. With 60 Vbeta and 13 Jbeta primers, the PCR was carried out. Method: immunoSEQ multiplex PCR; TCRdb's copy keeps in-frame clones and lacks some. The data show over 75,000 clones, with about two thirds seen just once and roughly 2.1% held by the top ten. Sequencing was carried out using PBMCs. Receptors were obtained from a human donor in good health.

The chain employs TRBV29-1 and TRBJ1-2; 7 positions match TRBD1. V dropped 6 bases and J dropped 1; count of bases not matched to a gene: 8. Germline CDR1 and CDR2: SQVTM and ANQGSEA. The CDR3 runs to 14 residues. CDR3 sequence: CSVRGQNFNYGYTF. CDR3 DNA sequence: TGCAGCGTGAGGGGACAGAATTTTAACTATGGCTACACCTTC.

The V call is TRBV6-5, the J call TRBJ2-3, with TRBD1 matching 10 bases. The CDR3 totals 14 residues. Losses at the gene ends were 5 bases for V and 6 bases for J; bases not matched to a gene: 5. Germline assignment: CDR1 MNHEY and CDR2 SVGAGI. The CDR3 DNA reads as TGTGCCAGCAGTATGAGGACAGGGGGGGATACGCAGTATTTT. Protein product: CASSMRTGGDTQYF.

CDR3 region: CASSTAGTVGAEAFF. CDR3 DNA sequence: TGTGCCAGTAGTACGGCCGGGACAGTCGGCGCTGAAGCTTTCTTT. The genes are TRBV19 and TRBJ1-1; 7 bases match TRBD1. This CDR3 is 15 amino acids long. Unmatched junction bases numbered 11, after V lost 4 bases and J lost 6 bases. Per the germline V gene, CDR1 is LNHDA and CDR2 is SQIVND (reference sequence).

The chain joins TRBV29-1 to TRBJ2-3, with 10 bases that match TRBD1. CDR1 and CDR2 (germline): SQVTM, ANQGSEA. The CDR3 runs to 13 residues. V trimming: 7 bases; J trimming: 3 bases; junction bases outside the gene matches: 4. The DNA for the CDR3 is TGCAGCGCCCGGGGACAGGGGACAGATACGCAGTATTTT. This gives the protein CSARGQGTDTQYF.

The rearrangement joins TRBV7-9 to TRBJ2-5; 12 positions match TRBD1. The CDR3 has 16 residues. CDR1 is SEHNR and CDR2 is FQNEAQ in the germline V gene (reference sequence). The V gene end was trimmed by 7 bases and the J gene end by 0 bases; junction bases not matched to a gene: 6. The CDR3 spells CASTRDRGLYQETQYF. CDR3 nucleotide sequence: TGTGCCAGCACCCGGGACAGGGGGCTTTACCAAGAGACCCAGTACTTC.

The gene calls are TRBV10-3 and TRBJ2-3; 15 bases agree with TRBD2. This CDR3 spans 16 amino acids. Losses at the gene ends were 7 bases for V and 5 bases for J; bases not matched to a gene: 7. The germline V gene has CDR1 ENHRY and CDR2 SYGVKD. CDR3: CAIKDGLAGGGDTQYF. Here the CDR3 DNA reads TGTGCCATCAAAGACGGACTAGCGGGGGGGGGAGATACGCAGTATTTT.

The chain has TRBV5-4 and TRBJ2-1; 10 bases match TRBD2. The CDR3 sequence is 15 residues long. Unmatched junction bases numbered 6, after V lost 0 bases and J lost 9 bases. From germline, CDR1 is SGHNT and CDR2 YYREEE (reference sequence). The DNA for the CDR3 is TGTGCCAGCAGCTTGGACCAGCGGGGGGGCAGTGAGCAGTTCTTC. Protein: CASSLDQRGGSEQFF.

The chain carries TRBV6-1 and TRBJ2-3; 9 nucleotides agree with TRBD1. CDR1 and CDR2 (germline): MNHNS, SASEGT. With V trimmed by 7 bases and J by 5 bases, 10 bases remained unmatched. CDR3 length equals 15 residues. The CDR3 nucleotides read TGTGCCAGCAAGGTGGACAGGGGCCCTCTAGATACGCAGTATTTT. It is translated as CASKVDRGPLDTQYF.

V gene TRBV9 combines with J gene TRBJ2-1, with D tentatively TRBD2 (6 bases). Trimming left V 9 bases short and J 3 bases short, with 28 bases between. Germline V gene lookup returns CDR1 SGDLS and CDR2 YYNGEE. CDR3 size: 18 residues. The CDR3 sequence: CATASSPQIAENYNEQFF. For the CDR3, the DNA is TGTGCCACAGCATCCTCCCCCCAGATAGCGGAGAACTACAATGAGCAGTTCTTC.

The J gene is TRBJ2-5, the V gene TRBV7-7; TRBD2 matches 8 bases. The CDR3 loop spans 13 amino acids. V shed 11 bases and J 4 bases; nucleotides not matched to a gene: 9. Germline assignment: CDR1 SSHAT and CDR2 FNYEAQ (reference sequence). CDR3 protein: CAASGRRGETQYF. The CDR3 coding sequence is TGTGCCGCTAGCGGGCGAAGAGGAGAGACCCAGTACTTC. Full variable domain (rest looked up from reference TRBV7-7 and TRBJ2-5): GAGVSQSPRYKVTKRGQDVTLRCDPISSHATLYWYQQALGQGPEFLTYFNYEAQPDKSGLPSDRFSAERPEGSISTLTIQRTEQRDSAMYRCAASGRRGETQYFGPGTRLLVL.